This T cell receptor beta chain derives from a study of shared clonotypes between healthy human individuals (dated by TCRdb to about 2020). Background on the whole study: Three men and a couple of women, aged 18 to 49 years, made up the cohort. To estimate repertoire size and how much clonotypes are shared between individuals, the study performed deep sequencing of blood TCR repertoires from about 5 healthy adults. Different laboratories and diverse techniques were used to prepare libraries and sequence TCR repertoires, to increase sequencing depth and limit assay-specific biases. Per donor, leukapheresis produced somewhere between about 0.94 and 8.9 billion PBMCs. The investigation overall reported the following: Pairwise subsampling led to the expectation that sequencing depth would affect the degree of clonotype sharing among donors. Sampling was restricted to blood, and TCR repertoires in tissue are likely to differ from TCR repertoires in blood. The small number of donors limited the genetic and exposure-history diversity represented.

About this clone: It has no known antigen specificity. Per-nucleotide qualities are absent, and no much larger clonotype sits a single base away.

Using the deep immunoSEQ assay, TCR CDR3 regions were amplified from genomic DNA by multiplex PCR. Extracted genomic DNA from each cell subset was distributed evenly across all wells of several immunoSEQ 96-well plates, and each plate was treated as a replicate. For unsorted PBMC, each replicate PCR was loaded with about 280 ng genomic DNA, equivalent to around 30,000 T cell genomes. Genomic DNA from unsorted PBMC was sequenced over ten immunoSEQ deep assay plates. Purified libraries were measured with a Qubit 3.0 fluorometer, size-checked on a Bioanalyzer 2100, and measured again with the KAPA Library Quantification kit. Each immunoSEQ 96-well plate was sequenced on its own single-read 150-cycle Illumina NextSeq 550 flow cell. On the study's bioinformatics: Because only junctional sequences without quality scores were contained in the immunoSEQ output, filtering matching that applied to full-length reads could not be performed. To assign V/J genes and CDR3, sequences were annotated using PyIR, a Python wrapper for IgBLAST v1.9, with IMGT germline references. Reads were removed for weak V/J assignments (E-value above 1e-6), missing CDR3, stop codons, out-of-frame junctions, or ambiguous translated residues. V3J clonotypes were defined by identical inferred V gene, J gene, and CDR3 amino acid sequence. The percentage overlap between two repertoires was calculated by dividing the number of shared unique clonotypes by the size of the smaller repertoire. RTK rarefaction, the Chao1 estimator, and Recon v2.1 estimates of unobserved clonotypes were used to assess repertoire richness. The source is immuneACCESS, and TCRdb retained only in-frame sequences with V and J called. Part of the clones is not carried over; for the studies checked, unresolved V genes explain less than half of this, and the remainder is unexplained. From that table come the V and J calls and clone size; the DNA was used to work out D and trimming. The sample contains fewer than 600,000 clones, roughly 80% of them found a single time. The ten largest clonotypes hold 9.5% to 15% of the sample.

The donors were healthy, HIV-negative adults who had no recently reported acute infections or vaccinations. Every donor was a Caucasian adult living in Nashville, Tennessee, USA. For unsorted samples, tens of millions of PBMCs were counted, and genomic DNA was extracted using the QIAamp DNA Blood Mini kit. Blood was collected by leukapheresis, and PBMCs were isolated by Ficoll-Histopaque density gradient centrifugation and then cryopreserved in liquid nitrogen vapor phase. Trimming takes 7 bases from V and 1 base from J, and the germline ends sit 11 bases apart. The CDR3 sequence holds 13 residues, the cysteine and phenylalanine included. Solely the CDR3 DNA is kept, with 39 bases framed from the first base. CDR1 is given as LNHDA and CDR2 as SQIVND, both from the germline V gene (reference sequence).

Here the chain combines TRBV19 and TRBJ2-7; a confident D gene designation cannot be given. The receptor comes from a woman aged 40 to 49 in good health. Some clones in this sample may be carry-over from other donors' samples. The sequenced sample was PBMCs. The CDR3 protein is CASKGQESYEQYF. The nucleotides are TGTGCCAGTAAAGGGCAGGAATCCTACGAGCAGTACTTC.